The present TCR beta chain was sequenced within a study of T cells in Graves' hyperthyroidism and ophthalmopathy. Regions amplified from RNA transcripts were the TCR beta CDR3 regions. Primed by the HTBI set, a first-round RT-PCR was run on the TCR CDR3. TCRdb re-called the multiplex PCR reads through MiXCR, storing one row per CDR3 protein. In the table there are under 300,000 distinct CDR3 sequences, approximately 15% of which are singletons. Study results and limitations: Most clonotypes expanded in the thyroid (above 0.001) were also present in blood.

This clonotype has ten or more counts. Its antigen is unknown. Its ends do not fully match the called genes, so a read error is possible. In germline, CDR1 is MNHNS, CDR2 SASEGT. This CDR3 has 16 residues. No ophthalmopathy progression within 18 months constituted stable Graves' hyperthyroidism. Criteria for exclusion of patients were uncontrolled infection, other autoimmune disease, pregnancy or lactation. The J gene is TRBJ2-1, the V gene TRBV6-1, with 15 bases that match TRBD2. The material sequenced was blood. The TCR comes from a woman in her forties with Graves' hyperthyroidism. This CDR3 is CSSAGWGLAGGQEQFF. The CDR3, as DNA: TGTTCCAGCGCCGGGTGGGGACTAGCGGGAGGACAGGAGCAGTTCTTC.